The clone carrying this T cell receptor beta chain was detected only a few times. This sample stems from a study of T cells after yellow fever vaccination. MiXCR, applied by TCRdb to the 5' RACE reads, yields one record per CDR3 protein. Here the sample spans about 580,000 distinct CDR3 sequences, about a sixth being singletons. Material: PBMCs, obtained 4 to 6 days after the first yellow fever vaccination. The TCR originated in a man aged 18 to 29 who received the YFV17D yellow fever vaccine.

The DNA of the CDR3 is TGTGCCAGCAGCCAAAACGGGGTCCGGGAGACCCAGTACTTC. This codes for CASSQNGVRETQYF. The rearrangement joins TRBV3-1 to TRBJ2-5; possible D gene TRBD2, 5 bases. The CDR3 covers 14 residues. Trimming removed 2 bases at V and 5 bases at J, with 12 bases between. The V gene's germline CDR1 is LGHDT and CDR2 YNNKEL (reference sequence).